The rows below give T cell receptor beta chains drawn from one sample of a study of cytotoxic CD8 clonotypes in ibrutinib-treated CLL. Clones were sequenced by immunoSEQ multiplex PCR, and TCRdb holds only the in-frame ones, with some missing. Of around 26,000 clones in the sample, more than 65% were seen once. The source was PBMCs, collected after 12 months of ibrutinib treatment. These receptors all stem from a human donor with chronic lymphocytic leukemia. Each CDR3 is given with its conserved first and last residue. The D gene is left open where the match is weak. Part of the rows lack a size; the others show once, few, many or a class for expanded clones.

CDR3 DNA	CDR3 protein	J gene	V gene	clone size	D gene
TGTGCCAGCAGTTACAACCCTAGCGGGGATACGCAGTATTTT	CASSYNPSGDTQYF	TRBJ2-3	TRBV6-5	.	TRBD2
TGTGCCAGCAGCTTAAATGGCAGGGCCCAAGAGACCCAGTACTTC	CASSLNGRAQETQYF	TRBJ2-5	TRBV7-3	.	.
TGCGCCAGCAGCCAGGCAACAGGGGGCCCTGATTTCCCAGATACGCAGTATTTT	CASSQATGGPDFPDTQYF	TRBJ2-3	TRBV4-3	.	TRBD1
TGTGCCAGTTCTCCCGGGACCACGGGAACCGGGGAGCTGTTTTTT	CASSPGTTGTGELFF	TRBJ2-2	TRBV19	.	.
TGTGCCAGCAGTCCCCAGGGGGCGCCGGACAATCAGCCCCAGCATTTT	CASSPQGAPDNQPQHF	TRBJ1-5	TRBV28	.	TRBD1
TGTGCCAGCAGTTACTCTAGTGAGCAGTACTTC	CASSYSSEQYF	TRBJ2-7	TRBV6-5	.	.
TGTGCCAGCAGTTATGACCAAAGCTCCTACAATGAGCAGTTCTTC	CASSYDQSSYNEQFF	TRBJ2-1	TRBV6-5	.	.
TGTGCCAGTAGTACCCCCCGGACAGGGGCTTATGGCTACACCTTC	CASSTPRTGAYGYTF	TRBJ1-2	TRBV19	.	TRBD1
TGTGCCAGCAGTTACTCGAGGGGGCAGAATGAGCAGTTCTTC	CASSYSRGQNEQFF	TRBJ2-1	TRBV6-5	.	TRBD1
TGCGCCAGCAGCTTGGCCCCCGGGGAGCTGTTTTTT	CASSLAPGELFF	TRBJ2-2	TRBV5-1	.	.
TGTGCCAGTAGTAGGGTATTGAACAGCGGCTACAATGAGCAGTTCTTC	CASSRVLNSGYNEQFF	TRBJ2-1	TRBV19	.	.
TGTGCCAGTAGTATGGTGTCGGGCAATCAGCCCCAGCATTTT	CASSMVSGNQPQHF	TRBJ1-5	TRBV19	.	.
TGCGCCAGCAGCCAAGGGATGGGCTACACCTTC	CASSQGMGYTF	TRBJ1-2	TRBV4-1	.	.
TGTGCCAGCTCACCGTACCAAGAGACCCAGTACTTC	CASSPYQETQYF	TRBJ2-5	TRBV18	.	.
TGTGCCACAAGGTCGGGGGAAGGAAGGAAAGAGGCCGGGGAGCTGTTTTTT	CATRSGEGRKEAGELFF	TRBJ2-2	TRBV2	once	.
TGTGCCAGCAGCAGGGGACAGGTTACTGGCGGGGAGCTGTTTTTT	CASSRGQVTGGELFF	TRBJ2-2	TRBV11-3	once	TRBD1
TGTGCCAGCAGCGTAGATGACCGAGGGGACTATGGCTACACCTTC	CASSVDDRGDYGYTF	TRBJ1-2	TRBV9	.	.
TGTGCCAGCAGTTACTCCACCGGGATAGGCAGTTATGGCTACACCTTC	CASSYSTGIGSYGYTF	TRBJ1-2	TRBV6-5	hyperexpanded	.
TGCGCCAGCAGCCTCCGAGGGCCAGGGAGCGAGCAGTACTTC	CASSLRGPGSEQYF	TRBJ2-7	TRBV5-1	.	.
TGCGCCAGCAGCCTATCCGGGACAGGAGGAGACATTCAGTACTTC	CASSLSGTGGDIQYF	TRBJ2-4	TRBV4-3	.	TRBD1
TGTGCCAGTAGTAGGGACGGGGCTCCTGGAAACACCATATATTTT	CASSRDGAPGNTIYF	TRBJ1-3	TRBV19	few	.
TGCGCCAGCAGCTTGTCCGGTCGCCAAGAGACCCAGTACTTC	CASSLSGRQETQYF	TRBJ2-5	TRBV5-1	.	.
TGTGCCAGCAGCTTGGGGTCGCCCCCCTACGAGCAGTACTTC	CASSLGSPPYEQYF	TRBJ2-7	TRBV7-9	once	.
TGTGCCAGCAGCTTAGATACTACGCAGTTCTTC	CASSLDTTQFF	TRBJ2-1	TRBV11-2	.	.
TGTGCCAGTAGTCAACGGGGGGCTGTCGAGCAGTACTTC	CASSQRGAVEQYF	TRBJ2-7	TRBV19	few	.
TGTGCCAGCAGCTTTGGGTTACAGCCCCAGCATTTT	CASSFGLQPQHF	TRBJ1-5	TRBV7-9	.	.
TGTGCCGTCAGCCGGCAGGGGGGTTATAGCAATCAGCCCCAGCATTTT	CAVSRQGGYSNQPQHF	TRBJ1-5	TRBV7-9	.	TRBD1
TGTGCCACTCCAAGGATAACCAAAAACATTCAGTACTTC	CATPRITKNIQYF	TRBJ2-4	TRBV6-5	few	.
TGTGCCAGCAGTTCCTTAGGTAGCGGGAACACCGGGGAGCTGTTTTTT	CASSSLGSGNTGELFF	TRBJ2-2	TRBV6-5	.	.
TGTGCCAGCAGCCCCCCGACAGGACGGGAGCAGTACTTC	CASSPPTGREQYF	TRBJ2-7	TRBV7-9	.	.
TGTGCCAGTTACGAAACGGGGTTGAATCAGCCCCAGCATTTT	CASYETGLNQPQHF	TRBJ1-5	TRBV19	.	.
TGTGCCAGCAGCTCAAGAACCGGACAGGGGCCGACTGAAGCTTTCTTT	CASSSRTGQGPTEAFF	TRBJ1-1	TRBV7-9	once	TRBD1
TGCGCCAGCAGCACTGGAACAGAGACCCAGTACTTC	CASSTGTETQYF	TRBJ2-5	TRBV5-1	once	.
TGTGCCAGCAGTGGTCAGGGGTTCAGCAATCAGCCCCAGCATTTT	CASSGQGFSNQPQHF	TRBJ1-5	TRBV25-1	.	.
TGTGCCAGCAGCTTCAGCGGTAATTCACCCCTCCACTTT	CASSFSGNSPLHF	TRBJ1-6	TRBV11-3	.	.
TGTGCCAGCAGTTTACTGAGCTCTACCTACGAGCAGTACTTC	CASSLLSSTYEQYF	TRBJ2-7	TRBV28	.	.
TGTGCCAGCAGCGAGAGAGGGACAGATTATGAAAAACTGTTTTTT	CASSERGTDYEKLFF	TRBJ1-4	TRBV7-9	.	TRBD1
TGCAGCGTTGTAAAAGCTGGGACAGCGGAGTATGGCTACACCTTC	CSVVKAGTAEYGYTF	TRBJ1-2	TRBV29-1	.	TRBD1
TGTGCCAGCAGTCTAACGACACGCTTGACTGAAGCTTTCTTT	CASSLTTRLTEAFF	TRBJ1-1	TRBV9	.	.
TGTGCCACCAGCAGAGATGGAGGAAGGTTGCGGGGCCTAACCTACGAGCAGTACTTC	CATSRDGGRLRGLTYEQYF	TRBJ2-7	TRBV15	.	.
TGTGCCAGTAGTATCAACAGCCACAATGAGCAGTTCTTC	CASSINSHNEQFF	TRBJ2-1	TRBV19	once	.
TGTGCCAGCAGCTTAGGGGGCGCTGGGGAGACCCAGTACTTC	CASSLGGAGETQYF	TRBJ2-5	TRBV7-2	few	.